This section outlines one T cell receptor (beta chain) sequence together with its context. These data are taken from a study of blood T cell repertoires in COVID-19. In the study overall: Whether acute or convalescent, the COVID-19 samples came from the United States, Italy and Spain. T cells, B-cell-depleted T cells, or PBMCs provided the cDNA or gDNA that served as material.

Profiling relied on immunoSEQ multiplex PCR, and the TCRdb table lists in-frame clones only, not all of them. This table holds about 120,000 clones, 85% found once. Deletions cut 4 bases from V and 2 bases from J, with 11 bases between. The CDR3 is 14 amino acids. The germline CDR1 and CDR2 sequences are MGHRA and YSYEKL. The source material was peripheral blood. This TCR was recovered from a woman of 80 years or more with acute or convalescent COVID-19. The chain couples TRBV4-1 to TRBJ2-5; no clear D gene. CDR3 coding DNA: TGCGCCAGCAGCCTGAGACTGTCACAAGAGACCCAGTACTTC. It codes for CASSLRLSQETQYF.